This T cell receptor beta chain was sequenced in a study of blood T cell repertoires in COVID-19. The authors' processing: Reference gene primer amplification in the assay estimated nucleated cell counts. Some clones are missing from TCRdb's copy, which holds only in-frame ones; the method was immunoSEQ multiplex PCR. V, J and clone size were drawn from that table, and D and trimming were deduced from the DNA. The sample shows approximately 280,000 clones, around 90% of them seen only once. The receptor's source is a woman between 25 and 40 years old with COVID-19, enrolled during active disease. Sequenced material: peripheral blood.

The DNA for the CDR3 is TGTGCCAGCAGTTACGGGGGGAGTACTGAAGCTTTCTTT. Its protein is CASSYGGSTEAFF. The rearrangement joins TRBV6-5 to TRBJ1-1, with a possible D match to TRBD1 (5 bases). This CDR3 comprises 13 residues. The V gene's germline CDR1 is MNHEY and CDR2 SVGAGI. V lost 2 bases to trimming and J lost 5 bases, with 9 bases between them.